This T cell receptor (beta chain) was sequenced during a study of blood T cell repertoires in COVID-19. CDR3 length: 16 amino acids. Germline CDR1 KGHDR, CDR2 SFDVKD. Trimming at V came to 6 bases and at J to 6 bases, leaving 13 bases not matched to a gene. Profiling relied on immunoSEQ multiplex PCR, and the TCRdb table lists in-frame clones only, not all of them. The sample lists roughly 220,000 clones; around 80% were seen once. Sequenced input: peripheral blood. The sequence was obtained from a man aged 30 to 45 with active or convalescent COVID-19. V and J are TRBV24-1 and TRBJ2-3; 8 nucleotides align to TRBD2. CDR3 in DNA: TGTGCCACCAGTACCACCGGCGGGGGGTGGGCCGATACGCAGTATTTT. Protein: CATSTTGGGWADTQYF.